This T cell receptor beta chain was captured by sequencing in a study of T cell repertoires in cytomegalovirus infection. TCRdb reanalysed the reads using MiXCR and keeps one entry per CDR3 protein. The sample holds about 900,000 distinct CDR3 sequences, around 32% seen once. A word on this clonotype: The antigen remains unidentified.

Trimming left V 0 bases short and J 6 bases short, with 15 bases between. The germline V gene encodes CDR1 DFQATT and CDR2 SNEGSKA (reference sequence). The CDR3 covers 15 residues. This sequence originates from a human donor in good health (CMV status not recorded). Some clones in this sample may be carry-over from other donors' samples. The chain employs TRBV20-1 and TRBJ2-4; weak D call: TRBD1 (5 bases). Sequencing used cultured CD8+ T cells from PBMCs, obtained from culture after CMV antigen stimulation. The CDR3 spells CSARDRQPATNIQYF. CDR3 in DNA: TGCAGTGCTAGAGATAGACAGCCGGCGACAAACATTCAGTACTTC.